The T cell receptor beta chain described here comes from a study of cytomegalovirus exposure and HLA in healthy donors. Study context: It was reported in a later analysis that the same platform had been used for the approximately 120 validation repertoires as for the roughly 670 first-cohort repertoires. General observations from the study: Specific recognition of CMV antigens was confirmed in vitro for a few chains (all CMV-associated).

V was clipped by 4 bases and J by 11 bases, with 9 bases between them. CDR1 and CDR2 (germline): MGHDK, SYGVNS. This CDR3 is built from 11 residues. Comment on this clone: No antigen is known for it.

Measured with immunoSEQ multiplex PCR; TCRdb has only the in-frame clones, and not every one. The sample lists hundreds of thousands of clones; around 87% were seen once. The sequenced sample consisted of PBMCs. The chain uses TRBV25-1 and TRBJ1-5; weak D call: TRBD1 (5 bases). The sequence was collected from a woman between 18 and 30 years old in good health and CMV-seropositive. CDR3 bases: TGTGCCAGCAGTGGGGGCAGAGCCCAGCATTTT. This translates into CASSGGRAQHF.